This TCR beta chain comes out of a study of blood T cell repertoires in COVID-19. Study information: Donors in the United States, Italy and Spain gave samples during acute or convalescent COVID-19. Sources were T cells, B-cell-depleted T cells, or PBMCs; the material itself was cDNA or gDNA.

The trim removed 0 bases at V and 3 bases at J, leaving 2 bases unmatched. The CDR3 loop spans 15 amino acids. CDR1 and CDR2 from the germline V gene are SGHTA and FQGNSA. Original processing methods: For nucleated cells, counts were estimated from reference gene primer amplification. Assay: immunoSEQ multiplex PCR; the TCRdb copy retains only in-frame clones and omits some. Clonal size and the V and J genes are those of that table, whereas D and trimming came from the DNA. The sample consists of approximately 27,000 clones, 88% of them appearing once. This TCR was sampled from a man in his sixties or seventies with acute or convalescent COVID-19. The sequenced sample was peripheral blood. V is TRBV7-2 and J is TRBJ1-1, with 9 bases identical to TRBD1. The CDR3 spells CASSLAGQGYTEAFF. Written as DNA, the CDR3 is TGTGCCAGCAGCTTAGCGGGACAGGGCTACACTGAAGCTTTCTTT.